A selection of T cell receptor beta chains follows, all from one sample in a study of blood T cells in healthy people across ages. Each CDR3 protein gets one entry after TCRdb re-called the 5' RACE reads with MiXCR. The sample has fewer than 2,000,000 distinct CDR3 sequences, 30% to 40% seen once. Source material: blood. These TCRs come from a human donor in good health. CDR3s include the opening cysteine and the closing phenylalanine or tryptophan. A D gene is named only where the DNA matches it firmly.

D | J | V | CDR3
TRBD2 | TRBJ2-5 | TRBV7-2 | CASSAGTSGPQETQYF
. | TRBJ1-1 | TRBV10-3 | CAISGGVGDDTEAFF
. | TRBJ2-1 | TRBV7-9 | CASSLGLSSNEQFF
. | TRBJ1-5 | TRBV7-2 | CASSKGTFYSNRPQHF
. | TRBJ2-6 | TRBV6-2/TRBV6-3 | CASSYIRLSGANVLTF
TRBD1 | TRBJ1-5 | TRBV7-9 | CASGDRGDQPQHF
. | TRBJ1-2 | TRBV9 | CTSSNSMYGYTF
. | TRBJ1-2 | TRBV20-1 | CSALDTSSYGYTF
. | TRBJ1-1 | TRBV29-1 | CSVAQGTTTEAFF
TRBD2 | TRBJ2-1 | TRBV29-1 | CSVQGYPPGGDEQFF
. | TRBJ2-4 | TRBV28 | CASSLIGMAKNIQYF
. | TRBJ2-3 | TRBV5-1 | CASSFAKDTRYF
TRBD1 | TRBJ2-7 | TRBV7-2 | CASSPRTGGVYEQYF
. | TRBJ2-5 | TRBV6-6 | CASSSPGLLQETQYF
TRBD2 | TRBJ2-3 | TRBV2 | CASSSDKGLAGSADTQYF
TRBD2 | TRBJ2-3 | TRBV12-3/TRBV12-4 | CTSSLAGQAQFTQYF
TRBD2 | TRBJ2-1 | TRBV4-3 | CASSQGLAGATTSYEQFF
TRBD1 | TRBJ1-1 | TRBV20-1 | CSARDTGTGHTEAFF
. | TRBJ2-1 | TRBV7-9 | CASSLAGRGQLNEQFF
TRBD1 | TRBJ2-4 | TRBV6-6 | CASSQPSGTGENIQYF
. | TRBJ2-7 | TRBV5-6 | CASSPEGENEQYF
. | TRBJ1-4 | TRBV6-1 | CASTAGSAGDFATNEKLFF
. | TRBJ2-3 | TRBV28 | CASKTYHADTQYF
TRBD1 | TRBJ2-1 | TRBV20-1 | CSAGQGLYGEQFF
. | TRBJ1-2 | TRBV11-2 | CASSLDGVGYTF
. | TRBJ2-3 | TRBV12-3/TRBV12-4 | CASGPLRGTDTQYF
. | TRBJ1-2 | TRBV9 | CASSEVTAYYGYTF
. | TRBJ1-2 | TRBV4-2 | CASGQVGQSYGYTF
. | TRBJ2-1 | TRBV4-2 | CASSQEGVSSYNEQFF
. | TRBJ2-1 | TRBV5-1 | CASKMSNEQFF
. | TRBJ1-6 | TRBV7-2 | CASSLARGGNSPLHF
. | TRBJ2-5 | TRBV5-5 | CASSLVRGASGETQYF
TRBD2 | TRBJ2-3 | TRBV7-2 | CASTAGGTDTQYF
TRBD1 | TRBJ2-7 | TRBV7-2 | CASSSRTGVPEQYF
TRBD1 | TRBJ1-1 | TRBV28 | CASRYVPGQGVRAFF
TRBD1 | TRBJ2-1 | TRBV11-1 | CASSLSGTGYRNEQFF
TRBD2 | TRBJ2-1 | TRBV7-9 | CASNLLAGVYNEQFF
. | TRBJ1-1 | TRBV7-9 | CASSSTLEGNTEAFF
. | TRBJ2-3 | TRBV4-2 | CASSQESRPSTDTQYF
TRBD2 | TRBJ2-3 | TRBV20-1 | CSARGLAGGGLITDTQYF
. | TRBJ2-5 | TRBV7-2 | CASSLGGSSGLGTQYF
. | TRBJ2-1 | TRBV7-9 | CASSLADTLLSYNEQFF
. | TRBJ1-2 | TRBV7-2 | CASSLTGRDPYGYTF
TRBD1 | . | TRBV6-2/TRBV6-3 | CASSSRRDRGDLRAYEQYF
. | TRBJ2-3 | TRBV3-1 | CASSQAGEDTQYF
. | TRBJ1-2 | TRBV4-1 | CASSQVRQGGYTF
. | TRBJ2-1 | TRBV9 | CASTPAGTYNEQFF
. | TRBJ1-2 | TRBV5-1 | CASSYGTTGYTF
. | TRBJ2-1 | TRBV5-1 | CASSSGGASSYNEQFF
. | TRBJ2-2 | TRBV29-1 | CSVEVGRTDFTGELFF
. | TRBJ2-2 | TRBV12-3/TRBV12-4 | CASSSQIVGSGELFF
. | TRBJ2-3 | TRBV4-1 | CVSSQVYSTDTQYF
TRBD1 | . | TRBV6-6 | CAGSPGTAFSYEQYF
TRBD1 | TRBJ1-2 | TRBV12-3/TRBV12-4 | CASSFRTRFGVGQGEDYGYTF
. | TRBJ1-2 | TRBV12-3/TRBV12-4 | CASSLLLGPPEGYTF